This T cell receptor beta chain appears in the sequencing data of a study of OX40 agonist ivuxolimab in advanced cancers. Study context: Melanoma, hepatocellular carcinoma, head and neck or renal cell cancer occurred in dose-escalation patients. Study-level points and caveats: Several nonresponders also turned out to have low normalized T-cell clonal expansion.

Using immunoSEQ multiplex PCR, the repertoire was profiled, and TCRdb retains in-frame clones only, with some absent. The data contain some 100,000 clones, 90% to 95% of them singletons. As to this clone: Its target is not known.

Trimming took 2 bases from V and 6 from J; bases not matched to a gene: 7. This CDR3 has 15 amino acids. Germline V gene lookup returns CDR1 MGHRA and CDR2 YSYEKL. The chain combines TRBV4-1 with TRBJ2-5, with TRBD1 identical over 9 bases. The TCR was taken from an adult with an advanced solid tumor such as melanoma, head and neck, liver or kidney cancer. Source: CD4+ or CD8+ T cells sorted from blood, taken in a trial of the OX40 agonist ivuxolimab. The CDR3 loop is CASSQFWDRVQTQYF. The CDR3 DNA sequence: TGCGCCAGCAGCCAATTTTGGGACAGGGTCCAGACCCAGTACTTC.